This T cell receptor (beta chain) came from a study of blood T cell repertoires in COVID-19. Trimming removed 1 base at V and 7 bases at J, with 11 bases between. This CDR3 is built from 14 residues. Germline V gene lookup returns CDR1 LGHDT and CDR2 YNNKEL (reference sequence). Only in-frame clones appear in the TCRdb table, and some are missing; sequencing was by immunoSEQ multiplex PCR. The sample carries approximately 240,000 clones, 85% to 95% recorded once. The sequence derives from a woman aged 18-30 years who had recovered from COVID-19. Sequencing used PBMCs or T cells enriched from blood (not recorded which). The V gene is TRBV3-1 (or the pseudogene TRBV3-2), the J gene TRBJ2-1, with D possibly being TRBD2 (5 bases). The CDR3 DNA follows: TGTGCCAGCAGCCAAGCGGCTAGAGGGAATGAGCAGTTCTTC. It codes for CASSQAARGNEQFF.